This T cell receptor beta chain was captured by sequencing in a study of blood T cell repertoires in COVID-19. The wider study: Nucleic acid was either cDNA or gDNA, and it came from T cells, B-cell-depleted T cells, or PBMCs.

The protocol was immunoSEQ multiplex PCR, while the TCRdb copy is restricted to in-frame clones and leaves out a portion. The sample includes around 160,000 clones, approximately 80% seen only once; the top ten take 35% to 40%. Source material: peripheral blood. The receptor was derived from a human donor in a cohort sampled during active COVID-19.

The chain's CDR3 is CASSTRGTAQTYEQYF. The CDR3 DNA follows: TGTGCCAGTAGTACCCGAGGGACAGCACAAACCTACGAGCAGTACTTC. The rearrangement uses TRBV19 and TRBJ2-7; 7 positions agree with TRBD1. With 4 bases clipped from V and 2 bases from J, the junction kept 11 bases outside the gene matches. This CDR3 is built from 16 residues. Germline CDR1 and CDR2: LNHDA and SQIVND (reference sequence).